Reported below is one T cell receptor (beta chain). The data derive from a study of shared clonotypes between healthy human individuals. Germline V gene sequence: CDR1 SGHVS, CDR2 FQNEAQ. The CDR3 runs 16 residues. V gave up 5 bases and J gave up 6 bases; unmatched junction bases: 13. Assay: immunoSEQ multiplex PCR; the TCRdb copy retains only in-frame clones and omits some. The sample lists some 1.4 million clones, more than 95% seen once, with 1% to 1.5% in the top ten. The rearrangement uses TRBV7-8 and TRBJ2-1; 7 bases line up with TRBD1. This receptor was obtained from a man under 40 in good health. The sequenced material came from naive CD4+ T cells sorted from blood. The sample's subset: CD45RA+ positively selected. The CDR3 sequence is CASSPQTGLNGNEQFF. CDR3 bases: TGTGCCAGCAGCCCACAGACAGGGTTAAATGGCAATGAGCAGTTCTTC. Drawing the rest from reference TRBV7-8 and TRBJ2-1, the complete variable domain is GAGVSQSPRYKVAKRGQDVALRCDPISGHVSLFWYQQALGQGPEFLTYFQNEAQLDKSGLPSDRFFAERPEGSVSTLKIQRTQQEDSAVYLCASSPQTGLNGNEQFFGPGTRLTVL.